These 32 T cell receptor beta chains came from one sample sequenced in a study of immune evolution from preneoplasia to lung adenocarcinoma. Assay: immunoSEQ multiplex PCR; the TCRdb copy retains only in-frame clones and omits some. The sample yields roughly 8,300 clones, 80% to 90% seen once. Sequenced material: FFPE minimally invasive lung adenocarcinoma tissue. All receptors come from a person aged 65 to 79 with lung adenocarcinoma.

The sample holds a few counts of this clone. The chain is built from TRBV6-5 and TRBJ1-1; TRBD1 matches at 11 bases. J was trimmed by 3 bases and V by 4 bases; bases with no gene match: 1. Germline loops: CDR1 MNHEY, CDR2 SVGAGI. The CDR3 is made up of 14 amino acids. CDR3 nucleotide sequence: TGTGCCAGCAGTTGGGGACAGGGGGACACTGAAGCTTTCTTT. Protein sequence: CASSWGQGDTEAFF.

V gene TRBV2 combines with J gene TRBJ2-5, with a possible D match to TRBD2 (5 bases). The CDR3 is 15 residues long. Germline V gives CDR1 SNHLY, CDR2 FYNNEI. Trimming removed 8 bases at V and 5 bases at J, with 21 bases between. The DNA of the CDR3 is TGTGCCAGCCGCGCGAACAGTTGGACGGGGGAGACCCAGTACTTC. The encoded protein is CASRANSWTGETQYF. Together with reference TRBV2 and TRBJ2-5, the CDR3 gives the full variable domain: EPEVTQTPSHQVTQMGQEVILRCVPISNHLYFYWYRQILGQKVEFLVSFYNNEISEKSEIFDDQFSVERPDGSNFTLKIRSTKLEDSAMYFCASRANSWTGETQYFGPGTRLLVL.

V is TRBV19 and J is TRBJ1-1; D not resolved. The V end was cut by 10 bases, the J end by 11 bases, with 20 bases between. CDR3 length: 12 residues. Per the germline V gene, CDR1 is LNHDA and CDR2 is SQIVND (reference sequence). The CDR3 nucleotides are TGTGCCACAGCTCGAGGGCAGGTTGGCGCTTTCTTT. This gives the protein CATARGQVGAFF.

About this clone itself: The identical CDR3 is also encoded by other nucleotide sequences in the sample. The chain recombines TRBV5-1 with TRBJ1-1; D might be TRBD1 (5 bases). This CDR3 has 13 amino acids. The V gene lost 0 bases and the J gene lost 6 bases, with 9 bases spanning the gap. Germline-derived CDR1 and CDR2 are SGHRS and YFSETQ. The CDR3 sequence is CASSLGSGPEAFF. DNA of the CDR3: TGCGCCAGCAGCTTGGGTTCGGGACCTGAAGCTTTCTTT.

The chain recombines TRBV19 with TRBJ1-3; D is unclear. Trimming removed 3 bases at V and 2 bases at J, with 11 bases between. Per the germline V gene, CDR1 is LNHDA and CDR2 is SQIVND (reference sequence). This CDR3 has 15 residues. The CDR3 nucleotides read TGTGCCAGTAGTATCGGGAGTCACCCTGGAAACACCATATATTTT. It specifies CASSIGSHPGNTIYF.

This chain joins TRBV7-3 and TRBJ1-6; D unclear. This CDR3 has 13 residues. From germline, CDR1 is SGHTA and CDR2 FQGTGA. Trimming shortened V by 1 base and J by 8 bases, and 6 bases separated the two germline ends. DNA of the CDR3: TGTGCCAGCAGCTTAAATGAGTATTCACCCCTCCACTTT. Translation gives CASSLNEYSPLHF.

This clone showed up just once. This sequence joins TRBV19 and TRBJ1-5; D is unresolved. V shed 4 bases and J shed 1 base, with 17 bases lying between them. The germline V gene has CDR1 LNHDA and CDR2 SQIVND (reference sequence). The length of the CDR3 is 17 residues. The CDR3 spells CASSKGRTSLSNQPQHF. For the CDR3, the DNA is TGTGCCAGTAGTAAGGGAAGAACGTCCCTAAGCAATCAGCCCCAGCATTTT.

V and J are TRBV9 and TRBJ2-3, with 8 bases matching TRBD1. This CDR3 comprises 15 residues. The J segment lost 6 bases and the V segment lost 0 bases, leaving 6 bases of the junction unmatched. Germline V CDR1 and CDR2: SGDLS, YYNGEE. The CDR3: CASSVEGQAGDTQYF. For the CDR3, the DNA is TGTGCCAGCAGCGTAGAGGGACAGGCTGGCGATACGCAGTATTTT. The full variable domain, its missing parts supplied by reference TRBV9 and TRBJ2-3, is DSGVTQTPKHLITATGQRVTLRCSPRSGDLSVYWYQQSLDQGLQFLIQYYNGEERAKGNILERFSAQQFPDLHSELNLSSLELGDSALYFCASSVEGQAGDTQYFGPGTRLTVL.

The V call is TRBV6-1, the J call TRBJ2-2, with D tentatively TRBD1 (7 bases). There are 15 residues in the CDR3. V was pared by 6 bases and J by 2 bases, with 13 bases between. Per germline, CDR1 MNHNS and CDR2 SASEGT. The CDR3 reads CASRGGGLNTGELFF. CDR3 DNA: TGTGCCAGCAGAGGAGGGGGCCTCAACACCGGGGAGCTGTTTTTT.

The CDR3 protein is CASSQLGLAGITDTQYF. The CDR3 nucleotides read TGTGCCAGCAGCCAGTTGGGGCTAGCGGGAATCACAGATACGCAGTATTTT. The chain has TRBV4-2 and TRBJ2-3; 9 nucleotides match TRBD2. Trimming cost V 3 bases and J 2 bases; bases outside gene matches: 9. Germline CDR1 is LGHNA and CDR2 is YNFKEQ. The CDR3 runs 17 residues.

This rearrangement joins TRBV30 to TRBJ1-5; D not certain. The germline V gene has CDR1 GTSNPN and CDR2 SVGIG (reference sequence). The CDR3 loop spans 14 amino acids. Trimming shortened V by 4 bases and J by 2 bases, and 12 bases separated the two germline ends. The CDR3 nucleotides read TGTGCCTGGACGGTGCTGGGTCGCAATCAGCCCCAGCATTTT. This gives the protein CAWTVLGRNQPQHF.

The V call is TRBV11-2, the J call TRBJ2-1; D tentatively fits TRBD1 or TRBD2 (7 bases each). CDR1 SGHAT and CDR2 FQNNGV come from the germline V gene. This CDR3 is built from 15 residues. V lost 1 base to trimming and J lost 7 bases, with 14 bases between them. CDR3 protein: CASSLGPGGGNEQFF. For the CDR3, the DNA is TGTGCCAGCAGCTTAGGACCAGGGGGGGGAAATGAGCAGTTCTTC.

This clone has a handful of counts. The CDR3 DNA reads TGTGCCAGCAAATTAGGGTTCTACAATGAGCAGTTCTTC. The encoded protein is CASKLGFYNEQFF. The genes are TRBV27 and TRBJ2-1; D call uncertain. The CDR3 consists of 13 residues. Germline-derived CDR1 and CDR2 are MNHEY and SMNVEV (reference sequence). V gave up 7 bases and J gave up 3 bases, with 10 bases separating them.

The chain couples TRBV6-6 to TRBJ1-6; 7 bases agree with TRBD1. J lost 6 bases, V lost 6 bases, and 11 bases had no gene match. The CDR3 loop spans 16 amino acids. Germline values: CDR1 MNHNY, CDR2 SVGAGI (reference sequence). In nucleotides, the CDR3 is TGTGCCAGCAGCTCTCTCGGGACAGCCCTTAATTCACCCCTCCACTTT. It encodes CASSSLGTALNSPLHF.

This clone was detected once. The J gene is TRBJ2-5, the V gene TRBV9; 7 bases align to TRBD2. Trimming took 2 bases from V and 5 from J; bases not matched to a gene: 15. The CDR3 spans 17 residues. CDR1 is SGDLS, CDR2 YYNGEE, per germline. CDR3 protein: CASSVGGELALMETQYF. DNA of the CDR3: TGTGCCAGCAGCGTGGGGGGGGAACTAGCGTTAATGGAGACCCAGTACTTC.

The chain couples TRBV6-1 to TRBJ2-2; a possible D gene is TRBD2 (6 bases). Per germline, CDR1 MNHNS and CDR2 SASEGT. The V end was cut by 6 bases, the J end by 1 base, with 6 bases between. This CDR3 is built from 13 residues. In DNA form, the CDR3 reads TGTGCCAGCAGGCGGGGGAACACCGGGGAGCTGTTTTTT. Residues: CASRRGNTGELFF.

The chain recombines TRBV30 with TRBJ1-3, with no clear D. Trimming took 5 bases from V and 3 from J, leaving 11 bases between them. CDR1 is GTSNPN and CDR2 is SVGIG in the germline V gene (reference sequence). This CDR3 has 13 amino acids. The CDR3 DNA reads TGTGCCTGGTATACAACAGATGGAAACACCATATATTTT. This sequence encodes CAWYTTDGNTIYF.

The chain carries TRBV7-9 and TRBJ2-1, with 11 nucleotides matching TRBD2. This CDR3 spans 15 amino acids. CDR1 is SEHNR and CDR2 is FQNEAQ in the germline V gene (reference sequence). The ends lost 4 bases at V and 6 bases at J; junction bases unmatched: 5. As DNA, the CDR3 is TGTGCCAGCAGCTATAGCGGGGGGGAGGGCAATGAGCAGTTCTTC. It is translated as CASSYSGGEGNEQFF. Looking up the rest from reference TRBV7-9 and TRBJ2-1 gives the full variable domain: DTGVSQNPRHKITKRGQNVTFRCDPISEHNRLYWYRQTLGQGPEFLTYFQNEAQLEKSRLLSDRFSAERPKGSFSTLEIQRTEQGDSAMYLCASSYSGGEGNEQFFGPGTRLTVL.

As regards this clone: Other DNA sequences in this specimen translate into the identical CDR3. V usage is TRBV30 and J usage is TRBJ1-2; TRBD1 matches at 7 bases. V was pared by 1 base and J by 3 bases, with 11 bases of the junction left unmatched. Germline V gene lookup returns CDR1 GTSNPN and CDR2 SVGIG (reference sequence). The CDR3 is 16 amino acids. CDR3 bases: TGTGCCTGGAGTGGCCGACAGGGTGTTCTTTACTATGGCTACACCTTC. Encoded protein: CAWSGRQGVLYYGYTF.

The V gene is TRBV19, the J gene TRBJ1-5; unclear D gene. Trimming took off 5 bases at V and 0 bases at J, with 8 bases between the two ends. Germline lookup yields CDR1 LNHDA and CDR2 SQIVND (reference sequence). This CDR3 contains 14 residues. The CDR3 region has the DNA TGTGCCAGTAGTGCATCTTATAGCAATCAGCCCCAGCATTTT. This sequence encodes CASSASYSNQPQHF.

The gene calls are TRBV6-6 and TRBJ1-2; maybe TRBD1 (5 bases). The CDR3 has 16 amino acids. The germline V and J ends were trimmed by 2 bases and 4 bases, with 17 bases remaining between them. Germline-derived CDR1 and CDR2 are MNHNY and SVGAGI (reference sequence). The CDR3 loop reads CASSYGGGTISYGYTF. The CDR3 DNA is TGTGCCAGCAGTTACGGAGGAGGGACTATTAGCTATGGCTACACCTTC.

This rearrangement joins TRBV5-1 to TRBJ2-1; no firm D call. This CDR3 has 15 amino acids. Trimming took 1 base from V and 6 from J, leaving 14 bases between them. The germline CDR1 and CDR2 sequences are SGHRS and YFSETQ. The CDR3 loop reads CASSLSAIIVNEQFF. DNA for the CDR3: TGCGCCAGCAGCTTGTCTGCTATCATCGTCAATGAGCAGTTCTTC.

The chain combines TRBV5-1 with TRBJ2-5; 7 nucleotides line up with TRBD2. The V gene's germline CDR1 is SGHRS and CDR2 YFSETQ. The junction had 8 bases not matched to a gene; V was cut back by 4 bases and J by 5 bases. This CDR3 comprises 14 residues. CDR3 DNA: TGCGCCAGCAGCGTTAGCGGAGCGGGGGAGACCCAGTACTTC. Protein product: CASSVSGAGETQYF. Based on the CDR3 plus reference TRBV5-1 and TRBJ2-5, the full variable domain is KAGVTQTPRYLIKTRGQQVTLSCSPISGHRSVSWYQQTPGQGLQFLFEYFSETQRNKGNFPGRFSGRQFSNSRSEMNVSTLELGDSALYLCASSVSGAGETQYFGPGTRLLVL.

This rearrangement joins TRBV1 to TRBJ2-3; the table's D gene call, TRBD2, was not cross checked with the DNA. TRBV1 is labeled a pseudogene. The CDR3 is 21 residues long. CDR3 in amino acids: CTSSARAGLAGQPSSTDTQYF. The CDR3 DNA reads TGCACCAGCAGCGCCCGAGCCGGACTAGCGGGACAACCGTCTAGCACAGATACGCAGTATTTT.

Comment on this clone: A read error may produce the germline difference seen at one junction end. The genes are TRBV7-9 and TRBJ1-2; TRBD1 matches 7 bases. CDR3 length: 12 residues. Germline CDR1 and CDR2: SEHNR and FQNEAQ (reference sequence). The CDR3 reads CASSTGQAHQLF. CDR3 sequence (DNA): TGTGCCAGCAGCACCGGACAGGCTCACCAGCTCTTC.

This clone was observed a single time. This chain joins TRBV5-4 and TRBJ2-5; 9 bases are shared with TRBD2. The CDR3 is 16 amino acids. The V gene end was trimmed by 4 bases and the J gene end by 2 bases; junction bases not matched to a gene: 9. The germline V gene encodes CDR1 SGHNT and CDR2 YYREEE (reference sequence). CDR3 in DNA: TGTGCCAGCAGCGCAGGGACTAGCAGAGTACAAGAGACCCAGTACTTC. Its protein is CASSAGTSRVQETQYF.

In its sample, this clone was seen a few times. The chain employs TRBV20-1 and TRBJ2-7, with D possibly matching TRBD1 (5 bases). The V end lost 5 bases, the J end lost 2 bases, and 7 bases lay between the germline ends. The germline V gene has CDR1 DFQATT and CDR2 SNEGSKA (reference sequence). The CDR3 totals 11 residues. The CDR3 reads CSAQGAYEQYF. In DNA, the CDR3 is TGCAGTGCTCAAGGGGCCTACGAGCAGTACTTC.

The rearrangement links TRBV5-6 to TRBJ2-5; TRBD2 aligns across 10 bases. CDR3 length: 15 residues. Germline lookup yields CDR1 SGHDT and CDR2 YYEEEE. With 0 bases clipped from V and 6 bases from J, the junction kept 5 bases outside the gene matches. CDR3 coding DNA: TGTGCCAGCAGCTTGGCAAAGCGGGGGGGAAAGACCCAGTACTTC. Amino acids: CASSLAKRGGKTQYF. Full variable domain (outside the CDR3, taken from reference TRBV5-6 and TRBJ2-5): DAGVTQSPTHLIKTRGQQVTLRCSPKSGHDTVSWYQQALGQGPQFIFQYYEEEERQRGNFPDRFSGHQFPNYSSELNVNALLLGDSALYLCASSLAKRGGKTQYFGPGTRLLVL.

This chain links TRBV25-1 with TRBJ2-5; TRBD2 matches 7 bases. The CDR3 runs 17 residues. V was pared by 5 bases and J by 3 bases, with 15 bases of the junction left unmatched. CDR1 MGHDK and CDR2 SYGVNS come from the germline V gene. The CDR3 region has the DNA TGTGCCAGCAGTAAAACGCGGGGTTGGGGGGGAAAAGAGACCCAGTACTTC. This translates into CASSKTRGWGGKETQYF.

This chain joins TRBV5-1 and TRBJ1-5; 7 bases map to TRBD1. The CDR3 spans 17 residues. Germline CDR1 is SGHRS and CDR2 is YFSETQ. Losses at the gene ends were 4 bases for V and 4 bases for J; bases not matched to a gene: 14. The CDR3 sequence: CASSPTGQAGSNQPQHF. The CDR3, as DNA: TGCGCCAGCAGCCCAACCGGACAGGCCGGCAGTAATCAGCCCCAGCATTTT.

The gene calls are TRBV11-2 and TRBJ2-7, with D hard to call. Trimming stripped 1 base from V and 6 bases from J, with 13 bases between. CDR3 length equals 14 residues. Germline CDR1 reads SGHAT; CDR2 reads FQNNGV. The CDR3 bases are TGTGCCAGCAGCTTAGTAGGAGCTCGCTCCGAGCAGTACTTC. This encodes CASSLVGARSEQYF. Looking up the rest from reference TRBV11-2 and TRBJ2-7 gives the full variable domain: EAGVAQSPRYKIIEKRQSVAFWCNPISGHATLYWYQQILGQGPKLLIQFQNNGVVDDSQLPKDRFSAERLKGVDSTLKIQPAKLEDSAVYLCASSLVGARSEQYFGPGTRLTVT.

CDR3 sequence reads: CASSLLGQVNTEAFF. Here the CDR3 DNA reads TGCGCCAGCAGCTTGTTGGGACAGGTGAACACTGAAGCTTTCTTT. This chain links TRBV5-1 with TRBJ1-1; 8 bases align to TRBD1. CDR1 is SGHRS and CDR2 is YFSETQ in the germline V gene. The CDR3 is 15 amino acids. V lost 1 base, J lost 0 bases, and 2 bases stayed unmatched.